These T cell receptor beta chains were read from a single sample in a study of OX40 agonist ivuxolimab in advanced cancers. Profiling relied on immunoSEQ multiplex PCR, and the TCRdb table lists in-frame clones only, not all of them. The sample yields tens of thousands of clones, around 81% seen once. The sequencing used CD4+ or CD8+ T cells sorted from blood, collected in a trial of the OX40 agonist ivuxolimab. The receptors originated from an adult with an advanced solid tumor such as melanoma, head and neck, liver or kidney cancer. Both conserved end residues are part of each CDR3. A D gene is named only where the DNA matches it firmly.

j_call: TRBJ2-2
cdr3_length: 12
v_call: TRBV18
d_call: -
cdr3_aa: CASSPTRGELFF

j_call: TRBJ2-7
cdr3_length: 15
v_call: TRBV28
d_call: TRBD1
cdr3_aa: CASSLTGQGGYEQYF

j_call: TRBJ2-7
cdr3_length: 13
v_call: TRBV29-1
d_call: -
cdr3_aa: CSVVAGSAYEQYF

j_call: TRBJ2-5
cdr3_length: 16
v_call: TRBV7-6
d_call: TRBD1
cdr3_aa: CASSQRPGQGQETQYF

j_call: TRBJ2-7
cdr3_length: 16
v_call: TRBV9
d_call: -
cdr3_aa: CASSPLTGGQLYEQYF

j_call: TRBJ2-7
cdr3_length: 12
v_call: TRBV13
d_call: TRBD1
cdr3_aa: CATGGSSYEQYF

j_call: TRBJ1-5
cdr3_length: 14
v_call: TRBV9
d_call: -
cdr3_aa: CASSADSRDQPQHF

j_call: TRBJ2-1
cdr3_length: 14
v_call: TRBV18
d_call: TRBD1
cdr3_aa: CASSLRDRAVEQFF

j_call: TRBJ2-3
cdr3_length: 16
v_call: TRBV25-1
d_call: -
cdr3_aa: CASSEYKGGSTDTQYF

j_call: TRBJ2-7
cdr3_length: 15
v_call: TRBV6-6
d_call: -
cdr3_aa: CASSYGGAEAYEQYF

j_call: TRBJ2-3
cdr3_length: 14
v_call: TRBV6-1
d_call: -
cdr3_aa: CASSAEHSSDTQYF

j_call: TRBJ2-3
cdr3_length: 16
v_call: TRBV10-2
d_call: -
cdr3_aa: CASRPTGRPSTDTQYF

j_call: TRBJ1-4
cdr3_length: 13
v_call: TRBV7-6
d_call: -
cdr3_aa: CASSFVSNEKLFF

j_call: TRBJ2-7
cdr3_length: 14
v_call: TRBV6-1
d_call: TRBD2
cdr3_aa: CASIWTSGTYEQYF

j_call: TRBJ1-2
cdr3_length: 10
v_call: TRBV29-1
d_call: -
cdr3_aa: CSVDYGGYTF

j_call: TRBJ2-5
cdr3_length: 14
v_call: TRBV2
d_call: TRBD1
cdr3_aa: CASRATGMVKTQYF

j_call: TRBJ2-7
cdr3_length: 13
v_call: TRBV28
d_call: -
cdr3_aa: CASSLPVQDSQYF

j_call: TRBJ2-1
cdr3_length: 14
v_call: TRBV10-3
d_call: -
cdr3_aa: CAISLGGPLNEQFF

j_call: TRBJ2-3
cdr3_length: 19
v_call: TRBV7-9
d_call: -
cdr3_aa: CASSLDVVKDLREPDTQYF

j_call: TRBJ1-1
cdr3_length: 13
v_call: TRBV2
d_call: -
cdr3_aa: CASTWGANTEAFF

j_call: TRBJ1-5
cdr3_length: 16
v_call: TRBV15
d_call: -
cdr3_aa: CATSRDPALSNQPQHF

j_call: TRBJ1-2
cdr3_length: 15
v_call: TRBV5-1
d_call: TRBD1
cdr3_aa: CASSLVGTDPHGYTF

j_call: TRBJ2-2
cdr3_length: 14
v_call: TRBV2
d_call: TRBD1
cdr3_aa: CASSVGQLTGELFF

j_call: TRBJ1-1
cdr3_length: 14
v_call: TRBV5-4
d_call: -
cdr3_aa: CASSLDLGSAEAFF

j_call: TRBJ2-1
cdr3_length: 16
v_call: TRBV5-1
d_call: TRBD2
cdr3_aa: CASSDTSGRSYNEQFF

j_call: TRBJ2-3
cdr3_length: 15
v_call: TRBV2
d_call: -
cdr3_aa: CASSGRVPRTDTQYF

j_call: TRBJ2-1
cdr3_length: 12
v_call: TRBV19
d_call: -
cdr3_aa: CASGGRYNEQFF

j_call: TRBJ2-7
cdr3_length: 13
v_call: TRBV2
d_call: TRBD1
cdr3_aa: CASRPDRDYEQYF

j_call: TRBJ2-1
cdr3_length: 12
v_call: TRBV19
d_call: -
cdr3_aa: CASRGGYNEQFF

j_call: TRBJ2-3
cdr3_length: 15
v_call: TRBV28
d_call: TRBD2
cdr3_aa: CASNAPGGSTDTQYF

j_call: TRBJ2-7
cdr3_length: 15
v_call: TRBV5-5
d_call: TRBD2
cdr3_aa: CASSLKTSGSEKQYF

j_call: TRBJ2-5
cdr3_length: 14
v_call: TRBV29-1
d_call: TRBD1
cdr3_aa: CSVGPGQGVATQYF

j_call: TRBJ2-1
cdr3_length: 13
v_call: TRBV6-1
d_call: -
cdr3_aa: CASSDGTLGQQFF

j_call: TRBJ2-7
cdr3_length: 18
v_call: TRBV5-1
d_call: TRBD2
cdr3_aa: CASSPQGTSGRAPYEQYF

j_call: TRBJ1-6
cdr3_length: 17
v_call: TRBV5-4
d_call: -
cdr3_aa: CASSLRISQKDNSPLHF

j_call: TRBJ2-7
cdr3_length: 14
v_call: TRBV6-1
d_call: -
cdr3_aa: CASSSGRASYEQYF

j_call: TRBJ2-2
cdr3_length: 18
v_call: TRBV2
d_call: TRBD2
cdr3_aa: CASRVLAGGNRFTGELFF

j_call: TRBJ2-7
cdr3_length: 16
v_call: TRBV9
d_call: TRBD1
cdr3_aa: CASSVGGRTGAHEQYF

j_call: TRBJ2-1
cdr3_length: 17
v_call: TRBV13
d_call: -
cdr3_aa: CASSTRQGLRFYNEQFF

j_call: TRBJ2-1
cdr3_length: 12
v_call: TRBV4-2
d_call: -
cdr3_aa: CASSRDDNEQFF